A selection of T cell receptor beta chains follows, all from one sample in a study of blood T cell repertoires in COVID-19. The assay was immunoSEQ multiplex PCR, and TCRdb's table has in-frame clones only and misses some. The repertoire holds 250,000 to 350,000 clones, with around 88% as singletons. Material: peripheral blood. These receptors originate from a woman in her forties or fifties with acute or convalescent COVID-19. The CDR3 runs from the conserved cysteine through the conserved F or W. Fields, in order: CDR3 DNA, CDR3 protein, V gene, J gene, D gene, clone size. A D gene is named only where the DNA matches it firmly. Expanded clones get a size class; other rows say once, few or many, or leave the size out.

TGTGCCAGCAGTGCCACTAGCGGGGTGGAGACCCAGTACTTC,CASSATSGVETQYF,TRBV2,TRBJ2-5,TRBD2,.
TGCAGTGCTAGCGGTTCCTACGAGCAGTACTTC,CSASGSYEQYF,TRBV20-1,TRBJ2-7,.,.
TGTGCCAGCAGCTTAGGGAGGACAGCGAACACTGAAGCTTTCTTT,CASSLGRTANTEAFF,TRBV7-2,TRBJ1-1,.,.
TGTGCCAGCGGGCAGGGGATAATGAACACTGAAGCTTTCTTT,CASGQGIMNTEAFF,TRBV10-3,TRBJ1-1,.,.
TGTGCCATCAGTGAGTCTGGACAGGGCCAGGGAGCTTTCTTT,CAISESGQGQGAFF,TRBV10-3,TRBJ1-1,TRBD1,few
TGTGCCAGCAGAATGGGCCAGGGATGGAATTCACCCCTCCACTTT,CASRMGQGWNSPLHF,TRBV7-2,TRBJ1-6,.,.
TGTGCCAGTACCCACCGGGACAGGGACGCTGGCTACACCTTC,CASTHRDRDAGYTF,TRBV19,TRBJ1-2,TRBD1,.
TGTGCCAGCAGTTCCAGCTCCGGGAATCAGCCCCAGCATTTT,CASSSSSGNQPQHF,TRBV6-5,TRBJ1-5,.,.
TGTGCCAGCGTCCGTGCGGGAGCTCCCTATAATTCACCCCTCCACTTT,CASVRAGAPYNSPLHF,TRBV5-5,TRBJ1-6,.,.
TGTGCCAGCAGCTTAGCAAACGGAGGGGGCGCGGGTGGCTACACCTTC,CASSLANGGGAGGYTF,TRBV7-2,TRBJ1-2,TRBD1,.
TGTGCCAGCAGCACCGGGACACTCGAGCAGTACTTC,CASSTGTLEQYF,TRBV7-2,TRBJ2-7,.,.
TGCGCCAGCAGCCAAGGAGGGGGCTATGGCTACACCTTC,CASSQGGGYGYTF,TRBV4-1,TRBJ1-2,.,.
TGTGCCACGTCCAAGGGACAGGGGTTAGACAATGAGCAGTTCTTC,CATSKGQGLDNEQFF,TRBV24-1,TRBJ2-1,TRBD1,.
TGCGCCAGCAGCTCGACACAGGGTGAAGAGACCCAGTACTTC,CASSSTQGEETQYF,TRBV4-1,TRBJ2-5,.,.
TGCGCCAGCAGCCAAGGGATGAATTCGGGACAGGGAAGTAAGACTGAAGCTTTCTTT,CASSQGMNSGQGSKTEAFF,TRBV4-1,TRBJ1-1,TRBD1,.
TGTGCCAGCAGCCAAGCAGGAGCGGGGGGCCCTGGCACAGATACGCAGTATTTT,CASSQAGAGGPGTDTQYF,TRBV3-1/TRBV3-2,TRBJ2-3,TRBD2,.
TGTGCCAGCAGCTTAGCGGGGAGCTCCTACAATGAGCAGTTCTTC,CASSLAGSSYNEQFF,TRBV7-2,TRBJ2-1,.,.
TGTGCCAGCAGTTACGGGAGGGGGGATACGCAGTATTTT,CASSYGRGDTQYF,TRBV2,TRBJ2-3,TRBD2,once
TGTGCCAGCAGTTCCCCAGCGGGGAAGTTCTTC,CASSSPAGKFF,TRBV12-3/TRBV12-4,TRBJ2-1,TRBD2,.
TGTGCCAGCAGCCGCCTAAGTTCTCGCTCCTATAATTCACCCCTCCACTTT,CASSRLSSRSYNSPLHF,TRBV27,TRBJ1-6,.,.
TGTGCCAGCAGTTTATGGGCGCAGTATAGCAATCAGCCCCAGCATTTT,CASSLWAQYSNQPQHF,TRBV27,TRBJ1-5,.,few
TGTGCCAGCAGCTTGTTACAGGGGGAAAACACCATATATTTT,CASSLLQGENTIYF,TRBV5-5,TRBJ1-3,TRBD1,.
TGCGCCAGCAGCTTGGGGGGGACAGGGCGTGACAATCAGCCCCAGCATTTT,CASSLGGTGRDNQPQHF,TRBV5-1,TRBJ1-5,TRBD1,.
TGTGCCACAGCATTAGCGGGAGTTATCGACGAGCAGTACTTC,CATALAGVIDEQYF,TRBV6-6,TRBJ2-7,TRBD2,.
TGTGCCAGCAGTCGACATGGTGATGAAGCTTTCTTT,CASSRHGDEAFF,TRBV2,TRBJ1-1,.,.
TGTGCCATCAGTCCAAATACCCAGGGGGAAAACACCATATATTTT,CAISPNTQGENTIYF,TRBV10-3,TRBJ1-3,TRBD1,.
TGTGCCAGCACTACTAGCGACAATGAGCAGTTCTTC,CASTTSDNEQFF,TRBV18,TRBJ2-1,TRBD2,.
TGTGCCATCAGTGTTCCGACAGGGGGGAACACTGAAGCTTTCTTT,CAISVPTGGNTEAFF,TRBV10-3,TRBJ1-1,TRBD1,.
TGTGCCAGCAGCGCGCTAGCGGGAATAGGGGAGACCCAGTACTTC,CASSALAGIGETQYF,TRBV9,TRBJ2-5,TRBD2,.
TGTGCCAGCAGCCCCCGGGGAGGGGACTATGGCTACACCTTC,CASSPRGGDYGYTF,TRBV6-5,TRBJ1-2,.,.
TGTGCCAGCAGCCGGAGAGGGTCAGGGGAGTTCTTC,CASSRRGSGEFF,TRBV5-4,TRBJ2-1,.,.
TGTGCCAGCAGCCAAGATCTTGTGAGGAGGAGCTCCTATAATTCACCCCTCCACTTT,CASSQDLVRRSSYNSPLHF,TRBV3-1/TRBV3-2,TRBJ1-6,.,.
TGTGCCAGCAGCTTAGGAGGGGGCGCGTTAGGCTACACCTTC,CASSLGGGALGYTF,TRBV7-9,TRBJ1-2,TRBD1,once
TGTGCCAGCAGCTTGGGGGCCAACGGGGAGCTGTTTTTT,CASSLGANGELFF,TRBV5-4,TRBJ2-2,.,.
TGTGCCAGCAGCGTAGGACTAGCGGCCCCAGTGGGTCAGTACTTC,CASSVGLAAPVGQYF,TRBV9,TRBJ2-5,TRBD2,.
TGTGCCAGCAGACTCAGGGGAACCGGGGAGCTGTTTTTT,CASRLRGTGELFF,TRBV3-1/TRBV3-2,TRBJ2-2,.,.
TGTGCCAGTAGTCTCGCGGACAGTAATGAAAAACTGTTTTTT,CASSLADSNEKLFF,TRBV19,TRBJ1-4,.,once